The 4 T cell receptor beta chains given below trace back to one sample, sequenced in a study of blood T cell repertoires in COVID-19. The table came from immunoSEQ multiplex PCR; TCRdb's copy has only in-frame clones and leaves some out. The repertoire consists of 310,000 or so clones, with 89% occurring once and the leading ten covering approximately 6.5%. The specimen was peripheral blood. The source of these receptors is a man aged 18 to 29 who had recovered from COVID-19.

The chain recombines TRBV12-3 or TRBV12-4 with TRBJ1-1; no clear D gene. The CDR3 is 12 amino acids. The V gene lost 8 bases and the J gene lost 2 bases, with 9 bases spanning the gap. In DNA form, the CDR3 reads TGTGCCAGCGCCGGGAGCAACACTGAAGCTTTCTTT. It encodes CASAGSNTEAFF.

The count of this clone is one. This sample also contains other DNA sequences that code for the same CDR3. The genes are TRBV20-1 and TRBJ1-2; 9 bases map to TRBD1. This CDR3 is 11 amino acids long. Looked up from germline, CDR1 is DFQATT and CDR2 is SNEGSKA (reference sequence). The V segment lost 6 bases and the J segment 6 bases; nucleotides outside the gene matches: 2. CDR3 loop: CSAGTGNGYTF. CDR3 DNA: TGCAGTGCCGGGACAGGGAATGGCTACACCTTC.

The chain carries TRBV5-8 and TRBJ1-5, with TRBD1 matching over 8 bases. Germline-derived CDR1 and CDR2 are SGHTS and YDEGEE. The CDR3 totals 18 residues. After removal of 4 bases from V and 6 bases from J, the junction contained 18 bases not matched to a gene. The CDR3 sequence: CASSEIRPTGAIGQPQHF. The CDR3 nucleotides read TGTGCCAGCAGCGAAATACGCCCGACAGGGGCTATAGGTCAGCCCCAGCATTTT.

This clone was found once. The chain combines TRBV25-1 with TRBJ2-7; no reliable D call. This CDR3 contains 13 residues. V lost 3 bases and J lost 9, with 15 bases in between. From germline, CDR1 is MGHDK and CDR2 SYGVNS. CDR3 sequence (DNA): TGTGCCAGCAGTGATTGGGCAGCACAGAGGCAGTACTTC. Its protein product is CASSDWAAQRQYF.